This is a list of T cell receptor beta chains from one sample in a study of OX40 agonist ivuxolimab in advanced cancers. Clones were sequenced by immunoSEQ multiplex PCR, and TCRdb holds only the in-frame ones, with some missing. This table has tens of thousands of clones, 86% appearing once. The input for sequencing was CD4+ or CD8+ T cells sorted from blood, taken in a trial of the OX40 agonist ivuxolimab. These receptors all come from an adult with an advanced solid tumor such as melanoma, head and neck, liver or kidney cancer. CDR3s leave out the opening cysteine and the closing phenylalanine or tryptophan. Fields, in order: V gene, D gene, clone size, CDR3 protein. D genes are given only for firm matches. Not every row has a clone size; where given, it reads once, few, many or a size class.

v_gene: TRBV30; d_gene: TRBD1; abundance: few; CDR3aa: AFLRQGSYNEQF
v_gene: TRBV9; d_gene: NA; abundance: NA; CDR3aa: ASSGGHSTGELF
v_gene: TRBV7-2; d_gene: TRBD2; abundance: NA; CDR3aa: ASSLLTSGHYEQY
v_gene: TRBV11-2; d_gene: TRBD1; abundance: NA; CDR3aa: ASSWPRGTGYTEAF
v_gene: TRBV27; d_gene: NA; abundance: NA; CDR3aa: ASSIGRTVHYEQY
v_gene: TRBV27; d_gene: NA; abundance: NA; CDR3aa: ASSLYQPPGTEAF
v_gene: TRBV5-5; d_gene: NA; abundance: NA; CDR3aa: ASTSGAGHLNTEAF
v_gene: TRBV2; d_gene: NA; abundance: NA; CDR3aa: ASSERAGTSLGGYT
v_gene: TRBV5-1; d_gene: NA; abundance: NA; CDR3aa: ASSLAGGASSYEQY
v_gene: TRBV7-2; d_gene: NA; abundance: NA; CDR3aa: ASSLDIQETQY
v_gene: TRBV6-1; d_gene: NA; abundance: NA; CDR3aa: ASSAWGGSPLH
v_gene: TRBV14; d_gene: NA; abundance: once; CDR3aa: ASSQVTRANEAF
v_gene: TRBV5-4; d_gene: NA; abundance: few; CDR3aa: ASSLETQIYNEQF
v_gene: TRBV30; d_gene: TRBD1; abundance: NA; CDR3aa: AWARDRIYSPLH
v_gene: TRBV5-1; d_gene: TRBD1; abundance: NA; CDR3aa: ASSPAGQGYYEQY
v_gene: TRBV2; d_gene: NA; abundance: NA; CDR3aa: ASKRVEQY
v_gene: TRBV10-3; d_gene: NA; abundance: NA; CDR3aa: AISELARGSTGELF
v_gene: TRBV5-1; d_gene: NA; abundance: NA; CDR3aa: ASSTDPDQPQH
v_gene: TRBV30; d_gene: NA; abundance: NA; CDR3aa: AWSLRGAVRAYGYT
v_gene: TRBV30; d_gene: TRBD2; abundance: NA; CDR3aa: AWSVYSGGASGELF
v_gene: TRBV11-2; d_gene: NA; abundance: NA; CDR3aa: ASSLIRSLRGYT
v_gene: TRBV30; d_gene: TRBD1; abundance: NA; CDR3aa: AWRGDSRNTIY
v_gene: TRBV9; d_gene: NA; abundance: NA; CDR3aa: ASSVSGTGFSGNTIY
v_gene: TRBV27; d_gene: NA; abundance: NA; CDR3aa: ASSSTRRGNTEAF
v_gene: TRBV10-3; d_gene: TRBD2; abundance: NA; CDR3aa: AITPGGPSGEQF
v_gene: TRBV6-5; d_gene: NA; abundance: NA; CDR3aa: ATRPRGAGADTQY
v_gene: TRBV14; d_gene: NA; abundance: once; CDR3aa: ASSQNIRSEQF
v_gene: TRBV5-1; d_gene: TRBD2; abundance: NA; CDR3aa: ASTLEASGSNEQF
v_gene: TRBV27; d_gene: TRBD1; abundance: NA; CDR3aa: ASSSGGGYRGGSEAF
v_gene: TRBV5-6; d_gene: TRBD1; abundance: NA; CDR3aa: ASSLAGQGTQPQH
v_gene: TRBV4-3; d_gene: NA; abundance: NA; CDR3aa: ASSQEQRVKLF
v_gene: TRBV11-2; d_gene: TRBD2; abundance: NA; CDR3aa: ASSRGASGVQETQY
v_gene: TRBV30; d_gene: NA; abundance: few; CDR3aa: AWSVGMNTEAF
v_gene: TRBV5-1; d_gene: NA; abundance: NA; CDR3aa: ASRGRGQLGGELF
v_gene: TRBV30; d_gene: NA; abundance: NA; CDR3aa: AWSRDHVRGYT
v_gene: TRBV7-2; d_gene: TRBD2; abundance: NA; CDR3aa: ASSSRGLAGGRVGELF
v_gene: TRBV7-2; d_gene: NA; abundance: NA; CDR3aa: ASSLGVPVGYT
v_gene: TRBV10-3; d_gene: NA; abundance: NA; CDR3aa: AISESNVGSPLH
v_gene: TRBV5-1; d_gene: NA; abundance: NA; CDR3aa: ASSSGRLYEQY
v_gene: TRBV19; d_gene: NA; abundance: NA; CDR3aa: ASSGLNSNQPQH
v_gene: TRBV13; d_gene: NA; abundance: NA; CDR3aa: AGSSPPGNTEAF
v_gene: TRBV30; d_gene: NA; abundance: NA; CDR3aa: AWSKDSIRETQY
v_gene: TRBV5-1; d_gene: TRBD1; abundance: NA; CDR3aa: ASSLGQGPYTEAF
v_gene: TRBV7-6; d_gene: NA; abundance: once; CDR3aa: ASSYRDGETDTQY